Listed below are T cell receptor beta chains from one sample, sequenced in a study of T cells in Graves' hyperthyroidism and ophthalmopathy. TCRdb reanalysed the multiplex PCR reads using MiXCR and keeps one entry per CDR3 protein. Of a few hundred thousand distinct CDR3 sequences listed, roughly 14% are singletons. The sample comprised blood. The receptor source for this set is a young woman with Graves' hyperthyroidism. Both conserved end residues are part of each CDR3. D genes are given only for firm matches. Not all rows give a size; the values are once, few, many and, for expanded clones, a class.

clone size	D gene	V gene	J gene	CDR3 length	CDR3 protein	CDR3 DNA
few	NA	TRBV19	TRBJ1-5	13	CASSPDLWQPQHF	TGTGCCAGTAGTCCCGATCTTTGGCAGCCCCAGCATTTT
few	TRBD1	TRBV6-6	TRBJ2-4	18	CASSYSRRTGSAKNIQYF	TGTGCCAGCAGTTACTCTAGGCGGACAGGTTCTGCCAAAAACATTCAGTACTTC
NA	TRBD1	TRBV7-9	TRBJ2-2	16	CASSLAGDRNTGELFF	TGTGCCAGCAGCTTAGCAGGGGACAGGAACACCGGGGAGCTGTTTTTT
NA	NA	TRBV19	TRBJ1-2	14	CASSSRSGNYGYTF	TGTGCCAGTAGTTCTAGAAGCGGAAACTATGGCTACACCTTC
many	TRBD2	TRBV18	TRBJ2-7	16	CASSPKTSGAGYEQYF	TGTGCCAGCTCACCTAAGACTAGCGGGGCAGGCTACGAGCAGTACTTC
NA	TRBD2	TRBV3-1	TRBJ2-1	16	CASRGPGLARYNEQFF	TGTGCCAGCAGGGGACCGGGACTAGCGAGGTACAATGAGCAGTTCTTC
NA	TRBD1	TRBV27	TRBJ1-2	14	CASSLLGQGSGYTF	TGTGCCAGCAGTTTACTCGGACAGGGGAGTGGCTACACCTTC
few	TRBD1	TRBV6-1	TRBJ2-3	15	CASLYGQASTDTQYF	TGTGCCAGCCTCTATGGACAGGCTAGCACAGATACGCAGTATTTT
many	NA	TRBV2	TRBJ2-3	14	CASSEGQGTDTQYF	TGTGCCAGCAGTGAAGGGCAGGGGACAGATACGCAGTATTTT
few	NA	TRBV9	TRBJ2-1	17	CASSVGDFAGLYNEQFF	TGTGCCAGCAGCGTTGGTGACTTTGCCGGACTGTACAATGAGCAGTTCTTC
many	NA	TRBV6-2/TRBV6-3	TRBJ1-1	15	CASSYDARRDTEAFF	TGTGCCAGCAGTTACGACGCCCGGCGGGACACTGAAGCTTTCTTT
NA	NA	TRBV7-2	TRBJ2-1	12	CASSLASTEQFF	TGTGCCAGCAGCTTAGCTAGTACTGAGCAGTTCTTC
few	TRBD1	TRBV3-1	TRBJ2-5	15	CASSPQMGQKETQYF	TGTGCCAGCAGCCCCCAAATGGGACAGAAAGAGACCCAGTACTTC
many	NA	TRBV6-2/TRBV6-3	TRBJ2-7	13	CASNPGFQHEQYF	TGTGCCAGCAACCCGGGGTTTCAGCACGAGCAGTACTTC
NA	TRBD1	TRBV6-1	TRBJ1-5	15	CASSERQGRSQPQHF	TGTGCCAGCAGTGAACGACAGGGGAGGAGTCAGCCCCAGCATTTT
many	TRBD1	TRBV5-1	TRBJ1-1	14	CASSPGTGYTEAFF	TGCGCCAGCAGCCCCGGGACAGGATACACTGAAGCTTTCTTT
NA	NA	TRBV14	TRBJ2-1	17	CASSQDPRLGSYNEQFF	TGTGCCAGCAGCCAAGATCCCCGGCTTGGCTCCTACAATGAGCAGTTCTTC
few	TRBD2	TRBV5-8	TRBJ2-1	15	CASSPLADIYNEQFF	TGTGCCAGCAGTCCACTAGCGGATATTTACAATGAGCAGTTCTTC
NA	NA	TRBV4-3	TRBJ1-2	16	CASSHLPGTATWGYTF	TGCGCCAGCAGCCACTTACCCGGGACGGCGACCTGGGGCTACACCTTC
many	NA	TRBV11-2	TRBJ1-1	13	CASSLDVGTEAFF	TGTGCCAGCAGCTTAGATGTGGGGACTGAAGCTTTCTTT
few	TRBD1	TRBV2	TRBJ1-6	14	CASCRQGDNSPLHF	TGTGCCAGCTGTCGACAGGGGGATAATTCACCCCTCCACTTT
many	TRBD2	TRBV20-1	TRBJ2-3	19	CSARSSGTSGAPSTDTQYF	TGCAGTGCTAGATCCTCCGGGACTAGCGGGGCACCGAGCACAGATACGCAGTATTTT
many	NA	TRBV20-1	TRBJ2-3	12	CSAREAPPTQYF	TGCAGTGCTAGAGAGGCCCCCCCAACGCAGTATTTT
NA	NA	TRBV27	TRBJ2-3	16	CASSLEPNRVWDTQYF	TGTGCCAGCAGTTTAGAGCCTAACAGGGTTTGGGATACGCAGTATTTT
many	NA	TRBV10-3	TRBJ2-3	12	CAIRGGTDTQYF	TGTGCCATCAGAGGGGGCACAGATACGCAGTATTTT
many	TRBD1	TRBV12-3/TRBV12-4	TRBJ2-3	16	CASSSNRQGAPDTQYF	TGTGCCAGCAGTTCAAACAGACAGGGGGCCCCAGATACGCAGTATTTT
many	TRBD2	TRBV3-1	TRBJ2-1	15	CASSQELAAYNEQFF	TGTGCCAGCAGCCAAGAACTAGCGGCCTACAATGAGCAGTTCTTC
many	TRBD1	TRBV2	TRBJ1-4	15	CASGQGVYDGEKLFF	TGTGCCAGCGGACAGGGGGTTTATGACGGCGAAAAACTGTTTTTT
many	TRBD1	TRBV2	TRBJ2-7	14	CASSVGTGNYEQYF	TGTGCCAGCAGTGTCGGGACAGGGAATTACGAGCAGTACTTC
few	NA	TRBV7-9	TRBJ1-2	13	CASSLSAIYGYTF	TGTGCCAGCAGCTTGTCGGCCATCTATGGCTACACCTTC
many	NA	TRBV28	TRBJ2-1	15	CASRRLGGTYNEQFF	TGTGCCAGCCGGCGGCTTGGGGGTACTTACAATGAGCAGTTCTTC
NA	TRBD2	TRBV19	TRBJ2-7	14	CASSPGLALGEQYF	TGTGCCAGTAGTCCGGGACTAGCGCTAGGCGAGCAGTACTTC
NA	TRBD1	TRBV29-1	TRBJ2-2	18	CSVEAGRDRVGSAGELFF	TGCAGCGTTGAAGCCGGCCGGGACAGGGTCGGTTCGGCCGGGGAGCTGTTTTTT
many	NA	TRBV15	TRBJ2-7	13	CATSREGPYEQYF	TGTGCCACCAGCAGAGAAGGGCCCTACGAGCAGTACTTC
NA	NA	TRBV5-6	TRBJ2-7	14	CASSSGPGPYEQYF	TGTGCCAGCAGCTCCGGACCTGGGCCCTACGAGCAGTACTTC
many	TRBD2	TRBV20-1	TRBJ2-3	15	CSASMSSGLADTQYF	TGCAGTGCTAGTATGTCTAGCGGGTTGGCAGATACGCAGTATTTT